This T cell receptor (beta chain) was identified during a study of response to subunit inactivated influenza vaccine. Study-wide results and caveats: The authors suggested that few new T cells are recruited per seasonal influenza vaccination.

A remark on this clonotype: Its antigen is still unknown.

TCRdb re-called the RT-PCR reads with MiXCR, one entry per CDR3 protein. This table has 150,000 or so distinct CDR3 sequences, approximately 11% appearing once. The CDR3 runs 16 residues. CDR1 SGHTA and CDR2 FQGNSA come from the germline V gene. Trimming took 5 bases from V and 0 from J; bases not matched to a gene: 9. The rearrangement joins TRBV7-2 to TRBJ1-2; TRBD1 aligns across 7 bases. The clonotype originates from a man aged 50 to 59 who received an inactivated influenza vaccine. Here the sequenced sample was non-naive T cells sorted from PBMCs, taken roughly 47 days after vaccination. The CDR3: CASSTWTGNTNYGYTF. In nucleotides, the CDR3 is TGTGCCAGCAGCACTTGGACAGGAAACACTAACTATGGCTACACCTTC.